Following are 24 T cell receptor beta chains from one sample sequenced in a study of graft-versus-host responses after intestinal transplantation. With roughly 200,000 irradiated, violet-dye-labeled stimulator cells, roughly 200,000 CFSE-labeled responder cells were plated. The data were produced by immunoSEQ multiplex PCR, yet TCRdb's version contains in-frame clones alone and is incomplete. The sample lists roughly 14,000 clones; less than 40% were seen once. Sequencing was performed on alloreactive CD8+ T cells from a mixed lymphocyte reaction culture, taken before intestinal transplant. The sample's subset: CFSE-low proliferating T cells sorted from roughly six-day pre-transplant mixed lymphocyte reaction (GvH or HvG direction). These receptors were obtained from a human patient who received an intestinal transplant.

The rearrangement joins TRBV7-2 to TRBJ1-5, with D uncertain. Trimming took off 4 bases at V and 9 bases at J, with 16 bases between the two ends. This CDR3 has 14 residues. The germline CDR1 and CDR2 sequences are SGHTA and FQGNSA. CDR3 bases: TGTGCCAGCAGCTCACAAGCGTGGGTAGGGCCCCAGCATTTT. It yields the protein CASSSQAWVGPQHF. Complete variable domain (other parts from reference TRBV7-2 and TRBJ1-5): GAGVSQSPSNKVTEKGKDVELRCDPISGHTALYWYRQSLGQGLEFLIYFQGNSAPDKSGLPSDRFSAERTGGSVSTLTIQRTQQEDSAVYLCASSSQAWVGPQHFGDGTRLSIL.

This clone occurred a few times. The V gene is TRBV7-2, the J gene TRBJ2-1; 7 nucleotides align to TRBD1. This CDR3 has 18 residues. In germline, CDR1 is SGHTA, CDR2 FQGNSA. Unmatched junction bases numbered 15, after V lost 5 bases and J lost 2 bases. CDR3 in DNA: TGTGCCAGCAGCGGGACAGTTTTTACTGATAATACCTACAATGAGCAGTTCTTC. It encodes CASSGTVFTDNTYNEQFF.

This clone appeared once. The chain recombines TRBV5-4 with TRBJ2-5, with D possibly matching TRBD2 (6 bases). This CDR3 has 14 residues. V gave up 2 bases and J gave up 5 bases, with 13 bases separating them. Germline-derived CDR1 and CDR2 are SGHNT and YYREEE (reference sequence). The CDR3 DNA reads as TGTGCCAGCAGCTTTTTAGCGGCGGGGGAGACCCAGTACTTC. Translating gives CASSFLAAGETQYF.

This chain uses TRBV2 with TRBJ2-7; a weak D match, TRBD1 (5 bases). CDR3 length: 14 amino acids. Trimming took 3 bases from V and 1 from J, leaving 10 bases between them. Germline CDR1 is SNHLY and CDR2 is FYNNEI. CDR3 residues: CASSEIGASYEQYF. The CDR3, as DNA: TGTGCCAGCAGTGAGATAGGGGCGTCCTACGAGCAGTACTTC.

The chain is built from TRBV7-3 and TRBJ2-1; D call uncertain. Germline V gives CDR1 SGHTA, CDR2 FQGTGA. V was shortened by 3 bases and J by 0 bases, with 9 bases between the two germline ends. The CDR3 is made up of 15 amino acids. DNA of the CDR3: TGTGCCAGCAGCTTGGGCATAAGCTCCTACAATGAGCAGTTCTTC. Its translation: CASSLGISSYNEQFF.

This clone rates as medium-sized (0.01 to 0.1%). This chain joins TRBV28 and TRBJ2-7; D is unclear. CDR1 is MDHEN, CDR2 SYDVKM, per germline. The CDR3 is 13 amino acids. V lost 2 bases and J 7 bases, leaving 12 bases between the germline ends. This CDR3 reads CASSLGSAWEQYF. In DNA, the CDR3 is TGTGCCAGCAGTTTAGGATCAGCTTGGGAGCAGTACTTC.

The V gene is TRBV15, the J gene TRBJ2-1, with 9 nucleotides matching TRBD2. Germline values: CDR1 LNHNV, CDR2 YYDKDF (reference sequence). This CDR3 spans 15 amino acids. J was trimmed by 4 bases and V by 0 bases; bases with no gene match: 1. The CDR3 spells CATSRDAGGYNEQFF. CDR3 nucleotides: TGTGCCACCAGCAGAGATGCGGGGGGGTACAATGAGCAGTTCTTC.

This chain links TRBV18 with TRBJ2-2; D unclear. The V gene's germline CDR1 is KGHSH and CDR2 LQKENI. The V and J ends lost 2 bases and 5 bases respectively, with 6 bases between them. This CDR3 region has 13 residues. This chain's CDR3 is CASSPWQTGELFF. The CDR3 DNA sequence: TGTGCCAGCTCACCATGGCAGACCGGGGAGCTGTTTTTT.

By sample share, this clone is medium-sized. Other nucleotide sequences in the sample specify the same CDR3. The rearrangement joins TRBV2 to TRBJ1-3; TRBD1 matches 8 bases. The germline V gene encodes CDR1 SNHLY and CDR2 FYNNEI. This CDR3 is built from 15 residues. V trimming: 5 bases; J trimming: 0 bases; junction bases outside the gene matches: 3. The CDR3 spells CASSITGGSGNTIYF. CDR3 DNA: TGTGCCAGCAGTATCACAGGGGGCTCTGGAAACACCATATATTTT. The entire variable domain, with the rest obtained from reference TRBV2 and TRBJ1-3, is as follows: EPEVTQTPSHQVTQMGQEVILRCVPISNHLYFYWYRQILGQKVEFLVSFYNNEISEKSEIFDDQFSVERPDGSNFTLKIRSTKLEDSAMYFCASSITGGSGNTIYFGEGSWLTVV.

DNA of the CDR3: TGCGCCAGCAGTAGGGGGGGCCCCTCCTATGGCTACACCTTC. Translated, it gives CASSRGGPSYGYTF. The chain has TRBV10-2 and TRBJ1-2; TRBD1 might be the D (6 bases). The V and J ends lost 5 bases and 4 bases respectively, with 14 bases between them. CDR1 and CDR2 (germline): WSHSY, SAAADI. CDR3 length: 14 residues.

This clone was detected only a few times. The rearrangement links TRBV9 to TRBJ2-3, with 12 bases identical to TRBD2. Germline values: CDR1 SGDLS, CDR2 YYNGEE. The CDR3 has 15 residues. With 3 bases clipped from V and 3 bases from J, the junction kept 2 bases outside the gene matches. CDR3 bases: TGTGCCAGCAGCGCCGGGACTAGCGGGACAGATACGCAGTATTTT. Translating gives CASSAGTSGTDTQYF.

V is TRBV7-4 and J is TRBJ2-7; D gene ambiguous. CDR3 length: 11 residues. Germline CDR1 and CDR2: SGHVT and SQSDAQ. Trimming stripped 5 bases from V and 3 bases from J, with 5 bases between. The CDR3 spells CASSPDYEQYF. The CDR3 DNA follows: TGTGCCAGCAGCCCCGACTACGAGCAGTACTTC.

The chain is built from TRBV2 and TRBJ2-7, with TRBD2 identical over 8 bases. Germline V gives CDR1 SNHLY, CDR2 FYNNEI. V was clipped by 5 bases and J by 1 base; unmatched bases: 4. The CDR3 runs 14 residues. Here the CDR3 reads CASSPLAGSYEQYF. DNA of the CDR3: TGTGCCAGCAGTCCGTTAGCGGGGTCCTACGAGCAGTACTTC.

The table lists this clone with a few counts. The rearrangement links TRBV5-4 to TRBJ2-7; D possibly uses TRBD1 or TRBD2 (6 bases each). CDR3 size: 16 residues. V dropped 3 bases and J dropped 2 bases, with 18 bases sitting between them. In germline, CDR1 is SGHNT, CDR2 YYREEE (reference sequence). In DNA, the CDR3 is TGTGCCAGCAGCTGGGGGGCCTCGGCGGGCGCCTACGAGCAGTACTTC. This codes for CASSWGASAGAYEQYF.

The V gene is TRBV7-9, the J gene TRBJ2-1; weak D call: TRBD2 (7 bases). The CDR3 is 16 residues long. The germline CDR1 and CDR2 sequences are SEHNR and FQNEAQ (reference sequence). V dropped 1 base and J dropped 0 bases, with 10 bases sitting between them. CDR3 region: CASSLVGGRSYNEQFF. The CDR3 nucleotides read TGTGCCAGCAGCTTAGTGGGGGGGCGCTCCTACAATGAGCAGTTCTTC.

The sample holds a few counts of this clone. The chain couples TRBV4-3 to TRBJ2-7; tentatively, D is TRBD2 (6 bases). The length of the CDR3 is 13 residues. V lost 1 base to trimming and J lost 2 bases, with 6 bases between them. The germline V gene encodes CDR1 LGHNA and CDR2 YSLEER. CDR3 region: CASSQGGAYEQYF. The CDR3 coding sequence is TGCGCCAGCAGCCAAGGGGGGGCCTACGAGCAGTACTTC.

In its sample, this clone was seen a few times. V gene TRBV27 combines with J gene TRBJ1-5; D is unclear. Trimming took off 5 bases at V and 7 bases at J, with 15 bases between the two ends. Germline V gene lookup returns CDR1 MNHEY and CDR2 SMNVEV (reference sequence). This CDR3 comprises 14 residues. CDR3 in DNA: TGTGCCAGCAGTCCCCGAATTAATGGGCAGCCCCAGCATTTT. Protein: CASSPRINGQPQHF.

V usage is TRBV19 and J usage is TRBJ2-4; weak D call: TRBD1 (7 bases). CDR1 is LNHDA, CDR2 SQIVND, per germline (reference sequence). V was cut by 1 base and J by 3 bases, with 22 bases left in between. The length of the CDR3 is 19 residues. CDR3 protein: CASSIAPWFDREDKNIQYF. In DNA form, the CDR3 reads TGTGCCAGTAGTATAGCCCCGTGGTTCGACAGGGAGGACAAAAACATTCAGTACTTC.

The gene calls are TRBV6-1 and TRBJ2-1, with 9 bases identical to TRBD2. Germline-derived CDR1 and CDR2 are MNHNS and SASEGT. After removal of 2 bases from V and 4 bases from J, the junction contained 9 bases not matched to a gene. The CDR3 spans 17 residues. The DNA for the CDR3 is TGTGCCAGCAGTGAATCGGTACTAGCGGGTTCATACAATGAGCAGTTCTTC. Encoded protein: CASSESVLAGSYNEQFF.

The chain joins TRBV5-1 to TRBJ1-1; D is undetermined. CDR1 is SGHRS and CDR2 is YFSETQ in the germline V gene. V lost 1 base and J lost 4, with 11 bases in between. This CDR3 is built from 14 residues. CDR3 amino acids: CASSLYQAATEAFF. The CDR3 DNA reads as TGCGCCAGCAGCTTGTATCAGGCAGCCACTGAAGCTTTCTTT.

The genes are TRBV5-4 and TRBJ1-2; 7 bases fit TRBD1. This CDR3 region has 15 residues. The ends lost 4 bases at V and 6 bases at J; junction bases unmatched: 12. Looked up from germline, CDR1 is SGHNT and CDR2 is YYREEE (reference sequence). CDR3 coding DNA: TGTGCCAGCAGCCATGCCCAGGGGGAAGAGGATGGCTACACCTTC. Its translation is CASSHAQGEEDGYTF. The full variable domain, with the rest looked up from reference TRBV5-4 and TRBJ1-2, is ETGVTQSPTHLIKTRGQQVTLRCSSQSGHNTVSWYQQALGQGPQFIFQYYREEENGRGNFPPRFSGLQFPNYSSELNVNALELDDSALYLCASSHAQGEEDGYTFGSGTRLTVV.

This clone was picked up a small number of times. V and J are TRBV27 and TRBJ2-5; 8 bases are a match to TRBD1. V was clipped by 3 bases and J by 4 bases; unmatched bases: 4. The length of the CDR3 is 14 residues. CDR1 is MNHEY, CDR2 SMNVEV, per germline (reference sequence). This CDR3 is CASSLTGVLETQYF. CDR3 nucleotides: TGTGCCAGCAGTTTGACAGGGGTTCTAGAGACCCAGTACTTC.

This clone was detected a few times. The chain links TRBV7-9 to TRBJ2-3, with TRBD2 matching 10 bases. This CDR3 region has 16 residues. Germline V lookup: CDR1 SEHNR, CDR2 FQNEAQ (reference sequence). After removal of 3 bases from V and 2 bases from J, the junction contained 5 bases not matched to a gene. The CDR3 DNA reads as TGTGCCAGCAGCTTGACTAGCGGGTACAACACAGATACGCAGTATTTT. Translating gives CASSLTSGYNTDTQYF.

V gene TRBV7-3 combines with J gene TRBJ2-3; 11 bases map to TRBD2. This CDR3 has 15 residues. The V and J ends lost 0 bases and 4 bases, in that order; junction bases with no gene match: 0. The germline V gene has CDR1 SGHTA and CDR2 FQGTGA. The CDR3 DNA sequence: TGTGCCAGCAGCTTAACTAGCGGGGGGGCAGATACGCAGTATTTT. Protein product: CASSLTSGGADTQYF.